What follows are 15 T cell receptor beta chains derived from one specimen sequenced in a study of CD8+ T cells in alopecia areata. Sequencing templates came from extracted RNA that was reverse transcribed into cDNA. Only in-frame clones appear in the TCRdb table, and some are missing; sequencing was by immunoSEQ multiplex PCR. Here the sample spans about 76,000 clones, approximately 72% being singletons. This sample's treatment: oral pan-JAK inhibitor, 5-10 mg twice daily. This sample comprised CD8+ T cells sorted from blood, obtained at week 24, from a patient treated with tofacitinib. Every receptor here comes from a human donor with alopecia areata.

This clone has just a few counts. The chain uses TRBV27 and TRBJ2-1; the match to TRBD2 covers 8 bases. The CDR3 covers 15 residues. From germline, CDR1 is MNHEY and CDR2 SMNVEV (reference sequence). The J segment lost 2 bases and the V segment lost 3 bases, leaving 3 bases of the junction unmatched. The CDR3 DNA reads TGTGCCAGCAGTTTTCCGGGACTAGCCTACAATGAGCAGTTCTTC. It translates to CASSFPGLAYNEQFF.

This clone was seen many times. This chain joins TRBV7-2 and TRBJ2-2; D remains ambiguous. CDR1 is SGHTA, CDR2 FQGNSA, per germline. Trimming pared 4 bases from V and 2 bases from J, leaving 8 bases between. The CDR3 totals 14 residues. This CDR3 is CASSYVLNTGELFF. CDR3 DNA sequence: TGTGCCAGCAGCTACGTACTAAACACCGGGGAGCTGTTTTTT.

This clone was counted a few times. This CDR3 is CSATGGEAYEQYF. CDR3 nucleotide sequence: TGCAGCGCGACAGGGGGAGAGGCCTACGAGCAGTACTTC. The genes are TRBV29-1 and TRBJ2-7, with 9 bases fitting TRBD1. There are 13 residues in the CDR3. Trimming took 7 bases from V and 2 from J; bases not matched to a gene: 6. Germline CDR1 SQVTM, CDR2 ANQGSEA.

CDR3: CASSPRTLRGELSYEQYF. The CDR3 DNA sequence: TGTGCCAGCAGTCCGCGCACCCTCAGGGGGGAACTCTCCTACGAGCAGTACTTC. The V and J genes are TRBV28 and TRBJ2-7; the D gene is possibly TRBD1 (7 bases). The CDR3 is 18 amino acids. Trimming cost V 5 bases and J 0 bases, with 23 bases left between them. CDR1 and CDR2 from the germline V gene are MDHEN and SYDVKM.

The V call is TRBV7-6, the J call TRBJ2-5, with D perhaps TRBD2 (7 bases). Germline CDR1 and CDR2: SGHVS and FNYEAQ. There are 15 residues in the CDR3. V lost 1 base, J lost 5 bases, and 14 bases lay in between. The CDR3, as DNA: TGTGCCAGCAGCTTAGGTCTAGGGGGAGGGGAGACCCAGTACTTC. Protein: CASSLGLGGGETQYF.

The chain has TRBV6-6 and TRBJ2-7; tentatively, D is TRBD1 (6 bases). V was clipped by 9 bases and J by 0 bases, with 9 bases between them. CDR3 length: 12 amino acids. Per the germline V gene, CDR1 is MNHNY and CDR2 is SVGAGI (reference sequence). The CDR3 bases are TGTGCCAGTACAGGGTTCTCCTACGAGCAGTACTTC. This gives the protein CASTGFSYEQYF.

This clone was observed at least ten times. The V call is TRBV6-4, the J call TRBJ2-1, with D perhaps matching TRBD1 (6 bases). This CDR3 has 13 amino acids. The germline gives CDR1 MRHNA, CDR2 SNTAGT. Trimming cost V 2 bases and J 5 bases, with 7 bases left between them. CDR3 sequence: CASSDRDNNEQFF. In DNA form, the CDR3 reads TGTGCCAGCAGTGACCGGGACAACAATGAGCAGTTCTTC.

The genes are TRBV21-1 and TRBJ1-2; TRBD1, the D gene given by the table, was not confirmed from the DNA. TRBV21-1 is given as a pseudogene. This CDR3 spans 17 amino acids. As DNA, the CDR3 is TGTGCCAGCAGCAAAGCATCACTGTGGACAGACGACTATGGCTACACCTTC. As protein: CASSKASLWTDDYGYTF.

This clone appeared once. The chain's CDR3 is CSGDTGEWGDTQYF. CDR3 coding DNA: TGCAGCGGTGATACAGGGGAGTGGGGAGATACGCAGTATTTT. The chain combines TRBV29-1 with TRBJ2-3; the match to TRBD1 covers 7 bases. V dropped 7 bases and J dropped 5; count of bases not matched to a gene: 12. The CDR3 sequence is 14 residues long. Germline V lookup: CDR1 SQVTM, CDR2 ANQGSEA.

This clone was observed once. The gene calls are TRBV6-5 and TRBJ2-5; D gene unclear. V was pared by 3 bases and J by 5 bases, with 10 bases between. CDR1 is MNHEY, CDR2 SVGAGI, per germline. This CDR3 has 13 amino acids. CDR3 nucleotide sequence: TGTGCCAGCAGTTATCATTCCTTGGAGACCCAGTACTTC. Translated, it gives CASSYHSLETQYF.

CDR3 residues: CASSQNTEAFF. The CDR3 DNA is TGTGCCAGCAGCCAAAACACTGAAGCTTTCTTT. The V gene is TRBV14, the J gene TRBJ1-1; no reliable D call. V gave up 2 bases and J gave up 2 bases, with 0 bases separating them. CDR3 length: 11 amino acids. Germline-derived CDR1 and CDR2 are SGHDN and FVKESK.

This clone was picked up one time. This sequence joins TRBV7-3 and TRBJ2-1; D is ambiguous. Trimming pared 3 bases from V and 2 bases from J, leaving 5 bases between. The CDR3 loop spans 13 amino acids. The germline V gene has CDR1 SGHTA and CDR2 FQGTGA. CDR3 sequence reads: CASSLPPYNEQFF. The CDR3 nucleotides read TGTGCCAGCAGCTTGCCCCCCTACAATGAGCAGTTCTTC.

This clone was seen only a few times. The chain carries TRBV4-1 and TRBJ2-5; 8 bases align to TRBD1. CDR3 length: 14 amino acids. V trimming: 4 bases; J trimming: 2 bases; junction bases outside the gene matches: 3. Germline CDR1 MGHRA, CDR2 YSYEKL. The CDR3 loop reads CASSPGDRQETQYF. CDR3 bases: TGCGCCAGCAGCCCAGGGGACAGGCAAGAGACCCAGTACTTC.

The chain links TRBV19 to TRBJ2-7, with D tentatively TRBD2 (5 bases). The CDR3 has 13 residues. Germline values: CDR1 LNHDA, CDR2 SQIVND (reference sequence). V lost 5 bases and J 2 bases, leaving 10 bases between the germline ends. The CDR3 region is CASSPGLTYEQYF. The DNA for the CDR3 is TGTGCCAGTAGTCCCGGACTTACCTACGAGCAGTACTTC. Full variable domain (rest looked up from reference TRBV19 and TRBJ2-7): DGGITQSPKYLFRKEGQNVTLSCEQNLNHDAMYWYRQDPGQGLRLIYYSQIVNDFQKGDIAEGYSVSREKKESFPLTVTSAQKNPTAFYLCASSPGLTYEQYFGPGTRLTVT.

The genes are TRBV7-9 and TRBJ2-4; D is undetermined. CDR3 length: 16 amino acids. V lost 4 bases to trimming and J lost 6 bases, with 19 bases between them. Per the germline V gene, CDR1 is SEHNR and CDR2 is FQNEAQ (reference sequence). CDR3 bases: TGTGCCAGCAGCTCGACCATAGCCGGACGGTTAAACATTCAGTACTTC. It translates to CASSSTIAGRLNIQYF.